This T cell receptor beta chain was captured by sequencing in a study of cytomegalovirus exposure and HLA in healthy donors. Researchers ran the PCR with 60 Vbeta and 13 Jbeta primers. Repertoires were generated with immunoSEQ multiplex PCR, while TCRdb's copy carries only in-frame clones and drops some. The sample holds approximately 200,000 clones, 60% to 85% seen once. The sequenced sample was PBMCs. The origin of this receptor is a woman between 18 and 29 years old in good health and CMV-seronegative.

CDR3 DNA: TGTGCCAGCTCACTCGGGACAGGGAATCAGCCCCAGCATTTT. Protein: CASSLGTGNQPQHF. The rearrangement uses TRBV18 and TRBJ1-5; 9 nucleotides match TRBD1. Trimming at V came to 4 bases and at J to 4 bases, leaving 2 bases not matched to a gene. Germline V gene sequence: CDR1 KGHSH, CDR2 LQKENI. The CDR3 has 14 residues.